The clone carrying this T cell receptor (beta chain) was detected a few times. This sample was taken from a study of T cell changes during pregnancy in multiple sclerosis. The method was immunoSEQ multiplex PCR; TCRdb's version includes in-frame clones alone and lacks a portion of them. Counted here are some 59,000 clones, under 95% occurring once; the ten biggest clones make up 1.3%. Unmatched junction bases numbered 7, after V lost 3 bases and J lost 4 bases. The germline V gene encodes CDR1 SGHTA and CDR2 FQGNSA. The CDR3 sequence is 15 residues long. The sample in question was peripheral blood, obtained in the second trimester of pregnancy. The chain couples TRBV7-2 to TRBJ1-2; the match to TRBD1 covers 8 bases. The receptor's source is a female donor with multiple sclerosis, enrolled in a pregnancy study. The CDR3 DNA reads as TGTGCCAGCAGCTTGGAGGGACAGGCCCGCTATGGCTACACCTTC. This gives the protein CASSLEGQARYGYTF.